This entry features one T cell receptor beta chain sequence. The antigen is unknown. The CDR3 totals 13 residues. Germline V gene lookup returns CDR1 MDHEN and CDR2 SYDVKM. V was trimmed by 8 bases and J by 2 bases, leaving 13 bases between them. This sample was included in a study of OX40 agonist ivuxolimab in advanced cancers. Background on the study: Previous treatment with anti-PD-1, anti-PD-L1 or anti-CTLA-4 therapy was allowed; about 37% had received some.

Here immunoSEQ multiplex PCR was the method, and the copy in TCRdb shows in-frame clones only, minus some. Here the sample spans under 75,000 clones, around 90% being singletons. Study-wide results and limits: The antigen specificity of the peripheral T cells (those that were expanded) was not determined. Within 6 weeks, CD4+ and CD8+ blood T cells expanded clonally at 0.1 to 3.0 mg/kg.

The material sequenced was CD4+ or CD8+ T cells sorted from blood, taken in a trial of the OX40 agonist ivuxolimab. The clonotype originates from an adult with an advanced solid tumor such as melanoma, head and neck, liver or kidney cancer. The V call is TRBV28, the J call TRBJ2-7; no definite D call. CDR3 sequence: CASYGIKTYEQYF. Written as DNA, the CDR3 is TGTGCCAGCTACGGCATTAAGACCTACGAGCAGTACTTC.